The entry that follows covers one TCR beta chain sequence. The entry originates in a study of blood T cell repertoires in COVID-19. In the study overall: COVID-19 samples, acute and convalescent, were from the United States, Italy and Spain.

CDR1 SGHVS and CDR2 FQNEAQ come from the germline V gene. After removal of 5 bases from V and 5 bases from J, the junction contained 6 bases not matched to a gene. The CDR3 is 14 residues long. Libraries were prepared by immunoSEQ multiplex PCR; TCRdb keeps only in-frame clonotypes and omits some of them. The repertoire holds approximately 200,000 clones, with approximately 88% as singletons. The chain uses TRBV7-8 and TRBJ1-1; TRBD1 agrees at 9 bases. The specimen sequenced was peripheral blood. The clonotype comes from a young woman with acute or convalescent COVID-19. Here the CDR3 DNA reads TGTGCCAGCAGCCTGACAGGGGGGGAAACTGAAGCTTTCTTT. Protein product: CASSLTGGETEAFF.